Presented here are 22 T cell receptor beta chains from one specimen sequenced in a study of T-cell reconstitution after alpha-beta-depleted transplantation in children. Molecular barcoding with unique molecular identifiers was used for the TCRbeta library. TCRdb reanalysed the PCR reads using MiXCR and keeps one entry per CDR3 protein. The sample holds about 540,000 distinct CDR3 sequences; approximately 16% are singletons and the top ten take approximately 3%. The sequenced sample was PBMCs from the stem cell graft donor, obtained from the stem cell graft. These TCRs come from a human donor who donated a stem cell graft to a child with acute lymphoblastic leukemia.

This clonotype was detected only a few times. The rearrangement joins TRBV12-3 or TRBV12-4 to TRBJ2-7; possible D gene TRBD2, 7 bases. The CDR3 covers 13 residues. Trimming pared 3 bases from V and 5 bases from J, leaving 11 bases between. The CDR3 bases are TGTGCCAGCAGTTTCGGGGGGCCTAACGAGCAGTACTTC. It yields the protein CASSFGGPNEQYF.

The CDR3 DNA reads as TGTGCCAGCAGCCTAGGGACTAGCGTTATCTCCTACAATGAGCAGTTCTTC. Translation: CASSLGTSVISYNEQFF. This chain uses TRBV5-6 with TRBJ2-1; TRBD2 aligns across 10 bases. Unmatched junction bases numbered 7, after V lost 4 bases and J lost 0 bases. CDR3 length: 17 amino acids. Germline lookup yields CDR1 SGHDT and CDR2 YYEEEE.

In this sample, this clonotype turned up a few times. This chain uses TRBV9 with TRBJ2-7; D unresolved. Germline-derived CDR1 and CDR2 are SGDLS and YYNGEE. The CDR3 totals 15 residues. Trimming shortened V by 0 bases and J by 3 bases, and 13 bases separated the two germline ends. In nucleotides, the CDR3 is TGTGCCAGCAGCGTAGAGCCAGACCACTTCTACGAGCAGTACTTC. Translating gives CASSVEPDHFYEQYF.

The chain uses TRBV20-1 and TRBJ1-5; D is ambiguous. Germline lookup yields CDR1 DFQATT and CDR2 SNEGSKA (reference sequence). V lost 1 base to trimming and J lost 2 bases, with 12 bases between them. The CDR3 covers 15 residues. CDR3 nucleotide sequence: TGCAGTGCTAGAGGTGGAGGGTACGGCAATCAGCCCCAGCATTTT. This sequence encodes CSARGGGYGNQPQHF.

The chain has TRBV20-1 and TRBJ1-1; D is ambiguous. The CDR3 is made up of 13 amino acids. CDR1 and CDR2 from the germline V gene are DFQATT and SNEGSKA (reference sequence). The germline V and J ends were trimmed by 3 bases and 10 bases, with 18 bases remaining between them. DNA of the CDR3: TGCAGTGCTAGGCAGCAGAATCGAGTACGAGCTTTCTTT. Amino acids: CSARQQNRVRAFF.

V and J are TRBV4-2 and TRBJ2-1; D possibly corresponds to TRBD1 (5 bases). CDR3 length: 14 residues. Germline loops: CDR1 LGHNA, CDR2 YNFKEQ. With 0 bases removed from V and 6 bases from J, the gap between germline ends came to 9 bases. CDR3 residues: CASSQEGAANEQFF. The CDR3 DNA is TGTGCCAGCAGCCAAGAAGGGGCTGCCAATGAGCAGTTCTTC.

Comments on this clonotype: Sequence at one end of the junction differs from germline and may be a read error. The rearrangement joins TRBV13 to TRBJ1-1; no reliable D call. The germline V gene encodes CDR1 PRHDT and CDR2 FYEKMQ (reference sequence). CDR3 length: 15 residues. The CDR3 DNA follows: TGTGGCAGCAGCTTAGGAGAGGGTTTGAACACTGAAGCTTTCTTT. Its protein product is CGSSLGEGLNTEAFF.

The rearrangement uses TRBV19 and TRBJ2-1; the D gene is possibly TRBD2 (6 bases). From germline, CDR1 is LNHDA and CDR2 SQIVND (reference sequence). V lost 4 bases, J lost 7 bases, and 11 bases lay in between. The CDR3 has 13 residues. CDR3 protein: CASSRLAMNEQFF. The CDR3, as DNA: TGTGCCAGTAGTAGGCTAGCGATGAATGAGCAGTTCTTC.

CDR3 in amino acids: CASSFAERADTQYF. The CDR3 bases are TGTGCCAGCAGTTTTGCTGAACGCGCAGATACGCAGTATTTT. The gene calls are TRBV27 and TRBJ2-3; D uncertain. V was clipped by 3 bases and J by 4 bases, with 11 bases between them. The CDR3 extends over 14 amino acids. Germline V gene sequence: CDR1 MNHEY, CDR2 SMNVEV (reference sequence).

The chain couples TRBV6-5 to TRBJ2-2; 7 bases map to TRBD1. Germline CDR1 is MNHEY and CDR2 is SVGAGI. CDR3 length: 14 residues. V shed 7 bases, J shed 1 base, and the junction held 3 bases outside the gene matches. The CDR3 loop is CASTRTGNTGELFF. In nucleotides, the CDR3 is TGTGCCAGCACCCGGACAGGGAACACCGGGGAGCTGTTTTTT.

A few counts support this clonotype. The rearrangement links TRBV13 to TRBJ2-7; 9 positions agree with TRBD1. J gave up 4 bases and V 3 bases, and 7 bases lay outside the gene matches. The CDR3 length is 15 residues. The germline gives CDR1 PRHDT, CDR2 FYEKMQ (reference sequence). The CDR3 spells CASSFGRTGDYEQYF. The CDR3 coding sequence is TGTGCCAGCAGCTTTGGGCGGACAGGGGATTACGAGCAGTACTTC.

The rearrangement links TRBV11-1 to TRBJ2-1; D gene uncertain. CDR3 length: 15 residues. Trimming cost V 3 bases and J 0 bases, with 9 bases left between them. CDR1 and CDR2 (germline): SGHAT, FQDESV (reference sequence). The CDR3 loop is CASSFGRTSYNEQFF. As DNA, the CDR3 is TGTGCCAGCAGCTTCGGGCGGACCTCCTACAATGAGCAGTTCTTC.

This sequence joins TRBV6-1 and TRBJ2-2; D may be TRBD2 (5 bases). The CDR3 extends over 14 amino acids. Looked up from germline, CDR1 is MNHNS and CDR2 is SASEGT. V was clipped by 6 bases and J by 1 base, with 9 bases between them. The CDR3 region is CASRDFGNTGELFF. CDR3 DNA sequence: TGTGCCAGCAGGGACTTCGGGAACACCGGGGAGCTGTTTTTT.

The J gene is TRBJ2-1, the V gene TRBV29-1, with D possibly matching TRBD2 (6 bases). V lost 4 bases to trimming and J lost 4 bases, with 14 bases between them. The CDR3 runs 14 residues. From germline, CDR1 is SQVTM and CDR2 ANQGSEA. The CDR3 sequence: CSVVGSGTYNEQFF. The CDR3, as DNA: TGCAGCGTTGTAGGTAGCGGAACTTACAATGAGCAGTTCTTC.

This clonotype was counted only a few times. The genes are TRBV7-9 and TRBJ2-7; D may correspond to TRBD1 or TRBD2 (5 bases each). The germline CDR1 and CDR2 sequences are SEHNR and FQNEAQ (reference sequence). The CDR3 spans 16 residues. V dropped 3 bases and J dropped 2 bases, with 17 bases sitting between them. CDR3 sequence reads: CASSFYEGQVPYEQYF. CDR3 nucleotides: TGTGCCAGCAGCTTTTATGAGGGGCAGGTGCCCTACGAGCAGTACTTC.

V is TRBV29-1 and J is TRBJ1-1; no definite D call. The CDR3 has 14 residues. V lost 3 bases to trimming and J lost 8 bases, with 19 bases between them. Germline lookup yields CDR1 SQVTM and CDR2 ANQGSEA. The CDR3 is CSVEAPLKVEEAFF. In DNA, the CDR3 is TGCAGCGTTGAGGCACCTCTAAAGGTTGAGGAAGCTTTCTTT.

The chain uses TRBV5-1 and TRBJ2-5; D gene unclear. This CDR3 spans 12 amino acids. V was trimmed by 1 base and J by 5 bases, leaving 6 bases between them. Germline V gene sequence: CDR1 SGHRS, CDR2 YFSETQ. The CDR3, as DNA: TGCGCCAGCAGCTTGTTCCGGGAGACCCAGTACTTC. As protein: CASSLFRETQYF.

There are a few counts of this clonotype. The chain joins TRBV7-3 to TRBJ1-1; 9 positions match TRBD1. Trimming cost V 6 bases and J 0 bases; bases outside gene matches: 5. This CDR3 contains 15 residues. Germline lookup yields CDR1 SGHTA and CDR2 FQGTGA. CDR3 DNA: TGTGCCAGCAGAACAGGGGGCGCAATGAACACTGAAGCTTTCTTT. The encoded protein is CASRTGGAMNTEAFF.

This clonotype turned up a few times. The gene calls are TRBV4-1 and TRBJ2-7; TRBD1 agrees at 8 bases. Germline-derived CDR1 and CDR2 are MGHRA and YSYEKL. J gave up 0 bases and V 5 bases, and 6 bases lay outside the gene matches. The CDR3 has 15 amino acids. The CDR3 protein is CASSYPGTGSYEQYF. CDR3 DNA: TGCGCCAGCAGCTATCCTGGGACAGGCTCCTACGAGCAGTACTTC.

This clonotype was seen more than once but under ten times. The chain combines TRBV7-6 with TRBJ2-7; no definite D call. Germline CDR1 and CDR2: SGHVS and FNYEAQ. Trimming shortened V by 3 bases and J by 0 bases, and 12 bases separated the two germline ends. The CDR3 loop spans 15 amino acids. The CDR3 bases are TGTGCCAGCAGCTTGAGTAATACAAACTCCTACGAGCAGTACTTC. It yields the protein CASSLSNTNSYEQYF. The entire variable domain, with the rest obtained from reference TRBV7-6 and TRBJ2-7, is as follows: GAGVSQSPRYKVTKRGQDVALRCDPISGHVSLYWYRQALGQGPEFLTYFNYEAQQDKSGLPNDRFSAERPEGSISTLTIQRTEQRDSAMYRCASSLSNTNSYEQYFGPGTRLTVT.

The chain links TRBV18 to TRBJ1-6, with D maybe TRBD1 (5 bases). This CDR3 comprises 18 residues. Germline V gene data show CDR1 as KGHSH and CDR2 as LQKENI. V lost 1 base, J lost 8 bases, and 21 bases lay in between. CDR3 sequence reads: CASSPLEYSGTHDSPLHF. CDR3 coding DNA: TGTGCCAGCTCACCACTGGAGTACTCCGGGACCCACGATTCACCCCTCCACTTT.

V usage is TRBV29-1 and J usage is TRBJ2-1; TRBD1 matches at 10 bases. The J segment lost 9 bases and the V segment lost 4 bases, leaving 9 bases of the junction unmatched. The CDR3 is 14 amino acids. Germline CDR1 and CDR2: SQVTM and ANQGSEA. CDR3 DNA sequence: TGCAGCGTTGCTGGGGACAGGGGAGTAGGTGAGCAGTTCTTC. Its protein product is CSVAGDRGVGEQFF.